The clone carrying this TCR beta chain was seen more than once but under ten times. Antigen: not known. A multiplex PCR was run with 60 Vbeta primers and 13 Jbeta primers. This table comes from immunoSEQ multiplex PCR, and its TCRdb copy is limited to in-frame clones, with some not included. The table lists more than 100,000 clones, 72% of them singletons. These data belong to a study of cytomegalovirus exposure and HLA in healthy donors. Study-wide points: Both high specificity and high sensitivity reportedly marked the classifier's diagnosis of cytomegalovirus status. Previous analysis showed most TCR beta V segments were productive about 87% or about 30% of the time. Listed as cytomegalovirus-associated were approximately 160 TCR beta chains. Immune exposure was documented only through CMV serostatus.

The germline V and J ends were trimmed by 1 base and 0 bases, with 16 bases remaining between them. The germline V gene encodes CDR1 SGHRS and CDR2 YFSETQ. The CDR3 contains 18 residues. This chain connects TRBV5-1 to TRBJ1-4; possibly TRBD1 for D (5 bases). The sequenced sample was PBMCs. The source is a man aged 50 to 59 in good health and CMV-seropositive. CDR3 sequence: CASSLSGLQGTTNEKLFF. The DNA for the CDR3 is TGCGCCAGCAGCTTGAGTGGGCTGCAGGGTACAACTAATGAAAAACTGTTTTTT.